These T cell receptor beta chains were read from a single sample in a study of shared clonotypes between healthy human individuals. Clones were sequenced by immunoSEQ multiplex PCR, and TCRdb holds only the in-frame ones, with some missing. The data contain 600,000 or so clones, 95% to 98% of them seen just once; the ten biggest clones take up 0.3%. The sample comprised naive CD8+ T cells sorted from blood. These receptors were obtained from a man between 25 and 39 years old in good health. Each CDR3 is given with its conserved first and last residue.

j_gene: TRBJ2-2; v_gene: TRBV7-6; CDR3aa: CASSLMSRRELNTGELFF
j_gene: TRBJ2-7; v_gene: TRBV29-1; CDR3aa: CSVFGLSGTYEQYF
j_gene: TRBJ2-3; v_gene: TRBV5-1; CDR3aa: CASSVGRRSTDTQYF
j_gene: TRBJ1-2; v_gene: TRBV7-9; CDR3aa: CASSLTEAQYGYTF
j_gene: TRBJ2-5; v_gene: TRBV6-5; CDR3aa: CASSSPAAQETQYF
j_gene: TRBJ2-4; v_gene: TRBV27; CDR3aa: CASSLGQQNIQYF
j_gene: TRBJ2-7; v_gene: TRBV28; CDR3aa: CASRDYTYEQYF
j_gene: TRBJ2-7; v_gene: TRBV28; CDR3aa: CASSSRQGFLYEQYF
j_gene: TRBJ2-7; v_gene: TRBV2; CDR3aa: CASLSGGASYEQYF
j_gene: TRBJ2-1; v_gene: TRBV30; CDR3aa: CAWRTPLAGGNEQFF
j_gene: TRBJ2-5; v_gene: TRBV7-6; CDR3aa: CASSSPGGRETEETQYF
j_gene: TRBJ2-7; v_gene: TRBV15; CDR3aa: CATSRSDPAEAQVPLYEQYF
j_gene: TRBJ2-1; v_gene: TRBV6-5; CDR3aa: CASSYGSGFNEQFF
j_gene: TRBJ2-7; v_gene: TRBV4-3; CDR3aa: CASSQWRTYEQYF
j_gene: TRBJ2-5; v_gene: TRBV29-1; CDR3aa: CSVHGQGETQYF
j_gene: TRBJ1-2; v_gene: TRBV29-1; CDR3aa: CSVDSGEANYGYTF
j_gene: TRBJ2-5; v_gene: TRBV29-1; CDR3aa: CSAHRAGGETQYF
j_gene: TRBJ2-7; v_gene: TRBV18; CDR3aa: CASSPPRDWGDSPYEQYF
j_gene: TRBJ2-7; v_gene: TRBV9; CDR3aa: CASSVAEGEQYF
j_gene: TRBJ2-7; v_gene: TRBV25-1; CDR3aa: CASSGSTATEQYF
j_gene: TRBJ1-3; v_gene: TRBV6-5; CDR3aa: CASTKNSGNTIYF
j_gene: TRBJ2-7; v_gene: TRBV6-1; CDR3aa: CASSRGPLDEQYF
j_gene: TRBJ2-3; v_gene: TRBV9; CDR3aa: CASSVGESTDTQYF
j_gene: TRBJ1-1; v_gene: TRBV7-8; CDR3aa: CASSLDQGIHTEAFF
j_gene: TRBJ2-1; v_gene: TRBV19; CDR3aa: CASSPAPSSYNEQFF
j_gene: TRBJ1-1; v_gene: TRBV4-1; CDR3aa: CASSQDLGNTEAFF
j_gene: TRBJ2-7; v_gene: TRBV25-1; CDR3aa: CASSGGTGGSYEQYF
j_gene: TRBJ1-3; v_gene: TRBV28; CDR3aa: CASSLMFWDTIYF
j_gene: TRBJ2-7; v_gene: TRBV10-3; CDR3aa: CAISEKGARYEQYF
j_gene: TRBJ1-2; v_gene: TRBV29-1; CDR3aa: CSVDPANYGYTF
j_gene: TRBJ1-1; v_gene: TRBV7-9; CDR3aa: CASSSIGNTEAFF
j_gene: TRBJ2-1; v_gene: TRBV10-1; CDR3aa: CAAPSYNEQFF
j_gene: TRBJ2-1; v_gene: TRBV27; CDR3aa: CASSLGDSYNEQFF
j_gene: TRBJ2-3; v_gene: TRBV5-1; CDR3aa: CASSAILAGGGDTQYF
j_gene: TRBJ1-5; v_gene: TRBV27; CDR3aa: CASSTDSNQPQHF
j_gene: TRBJ2-2; v_gene: TRBV10-1; CDR3aa: CASSVSRDGNTGELFF
j_gene: TRBJ1-1; v_gene: TRBV7-9; CDR3aa: CASSLGVVEYTEAFF
j_gene: TRBJ2-1; v_gene: TRBV7-9; CDR3aa: CASSSRTSGSSYNEQFF
j_gene: TRBJ1-5; v_gene: TRBV5-1; CDR3aa: CASSLTGQGEPQHF
j_gene: TRBJ2-7; v_gene: TRBV4-3; CDR3aa: CASSQEGLSYEQYF
j_gene: TRBJ1-1; v_gene: TRBV9; CDR3aa: CASSVAYGNTEAFF
j_gene: TRBJ1-4; v_gene: TRBV6-5; CDR3aa: CASSYSRTGEKLFF
j_gene: TRBJ1-2; v_gene: TRBV5-4; CDR3aa: CASSFGNYGYTF
j_gene: TRBJ2-7; v_gene: TRBV11-3; CDR3aa: CASSGWDYEQYF
j_gene: TRBJ2-7; v_gene: TRBV28; CDR3aa: CASSFVVSTYEQYF
j_gene: TRBJ2-1; v_gene: TRBV6-4; CDR3aa: CASSPRASGISSYNEQFF
j_gene: TRBJ2-7; v_gene: TRBV29-1; CDR3aa: CSVEGGSHEQYF